What follows are 19 T cell receptor beta chains derived from one specimen sequenced in a study of OX40 agonist ivuxolimab in advanced cancers. Libraries were prepared by immunoSEQ multiplex PCR; TCRdb keeps only in-frame clonotypes and omits some of them. The repertoire has roughly 63,000 clones, 89% of them found once; the top ten carry around 11%. Sequencing used CD4+ or CD8+ T cells sorted from blood, obtained in a trial of the OX40 agonist ivuxolimab. The receptors shown here come from an adult with an advanced solid tumor such as melanoma, head and neck, liver or kidney cancer.

The CDR3 nucleotides are TGTGCCAGTGGGGGTAACACCATATATTTT. This encodes CASGGNTIYF. This rearrangement joins TRBV9 to TRBJ1-3, with TRBD1 as a possible D gene (5 bases). The V and J ends lost 8 bases and 7 bases respectively, with 7 bases between them. The CDR3 is made up of 10 amino acids. In germline, CDR1 is SGDLS, CDR2 YYNGEE. Looking up the rest from reference TRBV9 and TRBJ1-3 gives the full variable domain: DSGVTQTPKHLITATGQRVTLRCSPRSGDLSVYWYQQSLDQGLQFLIQYYNGEERAKGNILERFSAQQFPDLHSELNLSSLELGDSALYFCASGGNTIYFGEGSWLTVV.

The V call is TRBV4-1, the J call TRBJ2-7, with D perhaps TRBD1 (5 bases). The ends were cut back, 1 base at V and 3 bases at J, with 13 bases in the middle. The CDR3 runs to 15 residues. The germline gives CDR1 MGHRA, CDR2 YSYEKL. Here the CDR3 DNA reads TGCGCCAGCAGCCAAGGAATGACAGTAGTCTACGAGCAGTACTTC. Its protein is CASSQGMTVVYEQYF.

The V call is TRBV5-1, the J call TRBJ2-4, with D perhaps given as TRBD1 or TRBD2 (6 bases each). The CDR3 is 13 amino acids. Germline CDR1 and CDR2: SGHRS and YFSETQ. Trimming took off 6 bases at V and 7 bases at J, with 14 bases between the two ends. This CDR3 is CASKGGLSNIQYF. CDR3 nucleotides: TGCGCCAGCAAAGGGGGGCTCTCGAACATTCAGTACTTC.

The chain couples TRBV11-2 to TRBJ1-6, with 10 bases matching TRBD1. Germline CDR1 SGHAT, CDR2 FQNNGV. Trimming took 5 bases from V and 9 from J; bases not matched to a gene: 4. The CDR3 is 14 residues long. The chain's CDR3 is CASSADRGLSPLHF. The CDR3 bases are TGTGCCAGCAGCGCCGACAGGGGGCTTTCACCCCTCCACTTT.

The chain links TRBV28 to TRBJ2-1; 7 positions agree with TRBD2. Per germline, CDR1 MDHEN and CDR2 SYDVKM. The CDR3 consists of 15 residues. With V trimmed by 3 bases and J by 5 bases, 7 bases remained unmatched. The CDR3 bases are TGTGCCAGCAGTTTCCAGCGGGAAACACACAATGAGCAGTTCTTC. Translated, it gives CASSFQRETHNEQFF.

This chain links TRBV29-1 with TRBJ1-2, with TRBD1 matching over 9 bases. V shed 6 bases, J shed 8 bases, and the junction held 10 bases outside the gene matches. Looked up from germline, CDR1 is SQVTM and CDR2 is ANQGSEA. CDR3 length equals 13 residues. The DNA of the CDR3 is TGCAGCGTGCCCGCACAGGGGGCGGGCGGCTACACCTTC. Protein: CSVPAQGAGGYTF.

The V gene is TRBV12-5, the J gene TRBJ1-2, with 9 bases that match TRBD1. Germline V gives CDR1 LGHNT, CDR2 FRNRAP. The V gene end was trimmed by 5 bases and the J gene end by 4 bases; junction bases not matched to a gene: 2. CDR3 length equals 13 residues. CDR3 nucleotides: TGTGCTAGTGGTACAGGGGGCTTCTATGGCTACACCTTC. Translated: CASGTGGFYGYTF.

J is TRBJ2-3 and V is TRBV27, with 9 bases fitting TRBD1. Looked up from germline, CDR1 is MNHEY and CDR2 is SMNVEV (reference sequence). The CDR3 sequence is 15 residues long. Unmatched junction bases numbered 8, after V lost 6 bases and J lost 4 bases. The CDR3: CASSPGTGRADTQYF. In nucleotides, the CDR3 is TGTGCCAGCAGCCCCGGGACAGGGCGCGCAGATACGCAGTATTTT.

V usage is TRBV7-8 and J usage is TRBJ2-7, with D perhaps TRBD2 (6 bases). Germline V gene data show CDR1 as SGHVS and CDR2 as FQNEAQ. V gave up 5 bases and J gave up 2 bases, with 22 bases separating them. This CDR3 has 17 amino acids. This chain's CDR3 is CASSAAGSGESPYEQYF. The CDR3 region has the DNA TGTGCCAGCAGCGCCGCGGGATCGGGAGAATCCCCCTACGAGCAGTACTTC.

In this sample, this clone turned up once. This chain uses TRBV19 with TRBJ2-6; the D is unclear. CDR1 and CDR2 (germline): LNHDA, SQIVND (reference sequence). The V and J ends lost 3 bases and 0 bases respectively, with 6 bases between them. CDR3 length: 15 residues. CDR3 protein: CASSIMSSGANVLTF. CDR3 DNA sequence: TGTGCCAGTAGTATCATGAGCTCTGGGGCCAACGTCCTGACTTTC.

The chain uses TRBV11-2 and TRBJ2-5; the match to TRBD1 covers 7 bases. Germline CDR1 and CDR2: SGHAT and FQNNGV. The CDR3 consists of 13 residues. V lost 5 bases, J lost 5 bases, and 5 bases stayed unmatched. The CDR3 DNA reads as TGTGCCAGCAGCCCCCGACAGGGCGAGACCCAGTACTTC. Its translation is CASSPRQGETQYF.

This chain connects TRBV27 to TRBJ2-7; D not certain. V was shortened by 3 bases and J by 6 bases, with 15 bases between the two germline ends. From germline, CDR1 is MNHEY and CDR2 SMNVEV (reference sequence). The CDR3 spans 14 residues. CDR3 nucleotides: TGTGCCAGCAGTTTGGTAGGATTCAAAGGCGAGCAGTACTTC. Protein product: CASSLVGFKGEQYF.

This clone was seen just once. The gene calls are TRBV5-4 and TRBJ2-2, with D unresolved. Germline values: CDR1 SGHNT, CDR2 YYREEE (reference sequence). This CDR3 comprises 13 residues. V gave up 4 bases and J gave up 8 bases, with 12 bases separating them. The CDR3 loop is CASSDLVAGELFF. DNA of the CDR3: TGTGCCAGCAGCGACCTTGTAGCTGGGGAGCTGTTTTTT.

V and J are TRBV27 and TRBJ1-1; TRBD1 is a possible D gene (5 bases). The CDR3 covers 14 residues. V lost 3 bases and J lost 3, with 11 bases in between. Per the germline V gene, CDR1 is MNHEY and CDR2 is SMNVEV (reference sequence). The DNA of the CDR3 is TGTGCCAGCAGTTTTCAGGGCACGTACACTGAAGCTTTCTTT. It translates to CASSFQGTYTEAFF.

CDR3 bases: TGTGCCAGCAGCTTACCAGGGACTGTCAGTCAGCCCCAGCATTTT. It specifies CASSLPGTVSQPQHF. This sequence joins TRBV9 and TRBJ1-5, with D possibly matching TRBD1 (5 bases). This CDR3 has 15 residues. Trimming removed 4 bases from V and 6 bases from J, with 17 bases in between. Germline-derived CDR1 and CDR2 are SGDLS and YYNGEE. Based on the CDR3 plus reference TRBV9 and TRBJ1-5, the full variable domain is DSGVTQTPKHLITATGQRVTLRCSPRSGDLSVYWYQQSLDQGLQFLIQYYNGEERAKGNILERFSAQQFPDLHSELNLSSLELGDSALYFCASSLPGTVSQPQHFGDGTRLSIL.

This clone was recorded only once. The chain uses TRBV5-4 and TRBJ2-3; D is undetermined. The CDR3 is made up of 13 amino acids. V lost 1 base and J 6 bases, leaving 9 bases between the germline ends. Germline V gene data show CDR1 as SGHNT and CDR2 as YYREEE (reference sequence). This CDR3 reads CASSLPQEDTQYF. CDR3 in DNA: TGTGCCAGCAGCTTGCCGCAGGAGGATACGCAGTATTTT.

The chain joins TRBV7-6 to TRBJ2-1; 7 positions agree with TRBD1. This CDR3 region has 15 residues. Germline V gene data show CDR1 as SGHVS and CDR2 as FNYEAQ. Trimming took 5 bases from V and 6 from J; bases not matched to a gene: 10. The CDR3 DNA follows: TGTGCCAGCAGCCAACGACAGGGAAAAATCAATGAGCAGTTCTTC. This gives the protein CASSQRQGKINEQFF.

The genes are TRBV6-5 and TRBJ2-7, with 7 bases fitting TRBD1. Trimming took 0 bases from V and 7 from J; bases not matched to a gene: 6. Germline-derived CDR1 and CDR2 are MNHEY and SVGAGI. This CDR3 comprises 14 residues. In nucleotides, the CDR3 is TGTGCCAGCAGTTACTCGGCGACAGGGCGAGAGCAGTACTTC. Its protein product is CASSYSATGREQYF.

V and J are TRBV27 and TRBJ2-7, with a tentative D call TRBD2 (7 bases). The CDR3 contains 15 residues. V gave up 8 bases and J gave up 1 base, with 18 bases separating them. Germline assignment: CDR1 MNHEY and CDR2 SMNVEV (reference sequence). CDR3 DNA sequence: TGTGCCAGCTGCGTGGGGGGAGGGGGTTCCTACGAGCAGTACTTC. As protein: CASCVGGGGSYEQYF.